The 20 T cell receptor beta chains presented below share a single source sample, sequenced in a study of blood T cell repertoires in COVID-19. The repertoire was sequenced with immunoSEQ multiplex PCR; TCRdb's copy has only in-frame clones and lacks some. The data contain approximately 250,000 clones, approximately 90% of them singletons. The specimen sequenced was PBMCs or T cells enriched from blood (not recorded which). These receptors were taken from a man aged 35 to 55 who had been exposed to COVID-19.

The chain recombines TRBV9 with TRBJ2-2; TRBD2 matches 13 bases. Germline CDR1 and CDR2: SGDLS and YYNGEE. The CDR3 runs to 15 residues. The trim removed 3 bases at V and 5 bases at J, leaving 1 base unmatched. CDR3 DNA sequence: TGTGCCAGCAGCGAGGGACTAGCGGGAACCGGGGAGCTGTTTTTT. Translation: CASSEGLAGTGELFF. The full variable domain, in which reference TRBV9 and TRBJ2-2 provide the parts outside the CDR3, is DSGVTQTPKHLITATGQRVTLRCSPRSGDLSVYWYQQSLDQGLQFLIQYYNGEERAKGNILERFSAQQFPDLHSELNLSSLELGDSALYFCASSEGLAGTGELFFGEGSRLTVL.

The CDR3 DNA reads as TGTGCCAGCAGCTCCACCTCCGGACTGGGAGACAAAAACATTCAGTACTTC. This codes for CASSSTSGLGDKNIQYF. This sequence joins TRBV7-2 and TRBJ2-4, with D tentatively TRBD2 (5 bases). In germline, CDR1 is SGHTA, CDR2 FQGNSA. The length of the CDR3 is 17 residues. The V end lost 4 bases, the J end lost 3 bases, and 19 bases lay between the germline ends.

The chain couples TRBV5-1 to TRBJ1-1, with D uncertain. The V end lost 4 bases, the J end lost 1 base, and 14 bases lay between the germline ends. Germline V gene sequence: CDR1 SGHRS, CDR2 YFSETQ. The CDR3 sequence is 15 residues long. DNA for the CDR3: TGCGCCAGCAGCCCTATAATTAGAGGGAACACTGAAGCTTTCTTT. It yields the protein CASSPIIRGNTEAFF.

The sample holds a few counts of this clone. The chain links TRBV5-1 to TRBJ1-6; D is perhaps TRBD1 (5 bases). This CDR3 has 16 residues. The germline CDR1 and CDR2 sequences are SGHRS and YFSETQ. V gave up 1 base and J gave up 1 base, with 9 bases separating them. CDR3 protein: CASSLIGESYNSPLHF. In nucleotides, the CDR3 is TGCGCCAGCAGCTTGATAGGGGAATCCTATAATTCACCCCTCCACTTT.

For the CDR3, the DNA is TGCAGTGCTAGTCTCTTGGGAGTGCGGCAAGAGACCCAGTACTTC. This encodes CSASLLGVRQETQYF. J is TRBJ2-5 and V is TRBV20-1, with D perhaps matching TRBD2 (5 bases). Trimming stripped 3 bases from V and 2 bases from J, with 16 bases between. This CDR3 comprises 15 residues. Germline loops: CDR1 DFQATT, CDR2 SNEGSKA (reference sequence).

This chain connects TRBV9 to TRBJ1-1; 7 bases line up with TRBD1. CDR1 SGDLS and CDR2 YYNGEE come from the germline V gene. The CDR3 runs to 15 residues. J was trimmed by 1 base and V by 4 bases; bases with no gene match: 7. The CDR3 DNA reads TGTGCCAGCAGCCGAACGACAGGGTGGAACACTGAAGCTTTCTTT. Its protein product is CASSRTTGWNTEAFF.

This rearrangement joins TRBV2 to TRBJ1-4, with 8 positions matching TRBD1. CDR1 SNHLY and CDR2 FYNNEI come from the germline V gene. This CDR3 region has 15 residues. V was pared by 2 bases and J by 3 bases, with 2 bases of the junction left unmatched. The DNA of the CDR3 is TGTGCCAGCAGTGAACAGGGACAGGCTAATGAAAAACTGTTTTTT. Translated: CASSEQGQANEKLFF. The full variable domain, its missing parts supplied by reference TRBV2 and TRBJ1-4, is EPEVTQTPSHQVTQMGQEVILRCVPISNHLYFYWYRQILGQKVEFLVSFYNNEISEKSEIFDDQFSVERPDGSNFTLKIRSTKLEDSAMYFCASSEQGQANEKLFFGSGTQLSVL.

The chain recombines TRBV18 with TRBJ2-1, with TRBD2 as a possible D gene (6 bases). Trimming removed 0 bases from V and 7 bases from J, with 13 bases in between. Germline V CDR1 and CDR2: KGHSH, LQKENI. This CDR3 spans 15 amino acids. The CDR3, as DNA: TGTGCCAGCTCACCACCGGACTTAGGGAGGAATGAGCAGTTCTTC. Protein sequence: CASSPPDLGRNEQFF.

V gene TRBV12-3 or TRBV12-4 combines with J gene TRBJ1-1, with D possibly being TRBD1 (5 bases). The V end was cut by 2 bases, the J end by 3 bases, with 7 bases between. This CDR3 has 13 amino acids. The CDR3 nucleotides are TGTGCCAGCAGTTTATGGGGGGACACTGAAGCTTTCTTT. Translation: CASSLWGDTEAFF.

This chain connects TRBV27 to TRBJ2-7; no clear D gene. V lost 5 bases, J lost 6 bases, and 11 bases lay in between. The germline gives CDR1 MNHEY, CDR2 SMNVEV (reference sequence). The CDR3 loop spans 12 amino acids. The CDR3 nucleotides are TGTGCCAGCAGTCTGATGACGGGCGAGCAGTACTTC. Amino acid sequence: CASSLMTGEQYF.

J is TRBJ2-3 and V is TRBV9; TRBD2 agrees at 11 bases. Germline CDR1 is SGDLS and CDR2 is YYNGEE. J was trimmed by 5 bases and V by 3 bases; bases with no gene match: 14. There are 18 residues in the CDR3. The CDR3 here is CASSAEVAGGPEVDTQYF. CDR3 nucleotides: TGTGCCAGCAGCGCGGAGGTAGCGGGAGGGCCTGAGGTAGATACGCAGTATTTT.

The chain has TRBV7-9 and TRBJ1-4, with D possibly TRBD1 on 5 matching bases. The CDR3 spans 14 residues. V dropped 0 bases and J dropped 7 bases, with 9 bases sitting between them. Germline CDR1 and CDR2: SEHNR and FQNEAQ (reference sequence). CDR3 sequence: CASSLALGGEKLFF. Here the CDR3 DNA reads TGTGCCAGCAGCTTAGCGCTGGGGGGTGAAAAACTGTTTTTT.

With respect to this clone: Within the sample, other DNA sequences also encode this same CDR3. The chain uses TRBV28 and TRBJ1-2, with 9 positions matching TRBD1. This CDR3 contains 14 residues. Germline V gene lookup returns CDR1 MDHEN and CDR2 SYDVKM. The ends lost 6 bases at V and 2 bases at J; junction bases unmatched: 4. CDR3 DNA sequence: TGTGCCAGCAGCCCTGGGACAGGGAACTATGGCTACACCTTC. This codes for CASSPGTGNYGYTF.

CDR3 bases: TGTGCCAGCAGCAAATCGGGAGGAGCCTTCGGGACACCACGGAATAGCAATCAGCCCCAGCATTTT. Translated: CASSKSGGAFGTPRNSNQPQHF. The chain has TRBV21-1 and TRBJ1-5. TRBV21-1 is designated a pseudogene. The CDR3 spans 22 residues.

The chain combines TRBV12-5 with TRBJ1-2; tentatively, D is TRBD1 (5 bases). Germline V CDR1 and CDR2: LGHNT, FRNRAP. With 11 bases removed from V and 8 bases from J, the gap between germline ends came to 12 bases. This CDR3 is built from 10 residues. The chain's CDR3 is CAYYRQGYTF. Here the CDR3 DNA reads TGTGCTTACTACCGACAGGGCTACACCTTC.

The V gene is TRBV5-1, the J gene TRBJ2-3, with 7 bases matching TRBD2. Germline V gene data show CDR1 as SGHRS and CDR2 as YFSETQ. The junction had 11 bases not matched to a gene; V was cut back by 3 bases and J by 4 bases. The CDR3 length is 16 residues. DNA for the CDR3: TGCGCCAGCAGCTATGGACTAGACTACCAATCAGATACGCAGTATTTT. It codes for CASSYGLDYQSDTQYF.

This chain connects TRBV5-7 to TRBJ1-1, with 7 nucleotides matching TRBD1. TRBV5-7 is an open reading frame, and its role is uncertain. This CDR3 is built from 15 residues. The ends lost 3 bases at V and 1 base at J; junction bases unmatched: 6. The CDR3: CASSSRQGGNTEAFF. The CDR3, as DNA: TGTGCCAGCAGCTCCAGACAGGGTGGGAACACTGAAGCTTTCTTT.

The chain joins TRBV19 to TRBJ2-2; D uncertain. The CDR3 contains 12 residues. V lost 3 bases and J lost 6, with 5 bases in between. Germline values: CDR1 LNHDA, CDR2 SQIVND (reference sequence). The CDR3 reads CASSISSGELFF. CDR3 in DNA: TGTGCCAGTAGTATTTCGTCCGGGGAGCTGTTTTTT. The full variable domain, in which reference TRBV19 and TRBJ2-2 provide the parts outside the CDR3, is DGGITQSPKYLFRKEGQNVTLSCEQNLNHDAMYWYRQDPGQGLRLIYYSQIVNDFQKGDIAEGYSVSREKKESFPLTVTSAQKNPTAFYLCASSISSGELFFGEGSRLTVL.

The rearrangement uses TRBV9 and TRBJ2-1, with 11 bases aligning to TRBD2. V lost 4 bases to trimming and J lost 3 bases; unmatched junction nucleotides: 3. This CDR3 contains 15 residues. Germline-derived CDR1 and CDR2 are SGDLS and YYNGEE. The CDR3 DNA reads as TGTGCCAGCAGCTACGGGACTAGCGGCTACAATGAGCAGTTCTTC. Translating it yields CASSYGTSGYNEQFF.

This clone was seen once. This rearrangement joins TRBV19 to TRBJ1-2; 11 nucleotides agree with TRBD1. This CDR3 has 15 amino acids. J was trimmed by 4 bases and V by 6 bases; bases with no gene match: 7. Germline assignment: CDR1 LNHDA and CDR2 SQIVND (reference sequence). The CDR3 spells CASRPGQGVFYGYTF. CDR3 coding DNA: TGTGCCAGTAGGCCGGGACAGGGGGTTTTCTATGGCTACACCTTC.